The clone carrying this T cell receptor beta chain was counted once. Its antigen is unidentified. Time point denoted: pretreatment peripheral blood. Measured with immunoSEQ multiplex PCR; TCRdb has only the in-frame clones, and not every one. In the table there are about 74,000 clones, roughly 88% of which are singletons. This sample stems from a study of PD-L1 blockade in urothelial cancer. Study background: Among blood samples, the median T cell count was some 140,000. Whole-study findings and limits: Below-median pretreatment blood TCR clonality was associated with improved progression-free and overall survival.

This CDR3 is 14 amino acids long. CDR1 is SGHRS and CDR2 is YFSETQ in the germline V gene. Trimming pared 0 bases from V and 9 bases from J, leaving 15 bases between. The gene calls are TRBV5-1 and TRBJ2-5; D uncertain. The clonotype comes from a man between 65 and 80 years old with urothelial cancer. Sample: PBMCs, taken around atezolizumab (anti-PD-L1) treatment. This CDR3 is CASSLDGVGMSQYF. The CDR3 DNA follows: TGCGCCAGCAGCTTGGACGGAGTAGGAATGTCCCAGTACTTC.